The 22 T cell receptor beta chains below come from one sample, sequenced in a study of graft-versus-host responses after intestinal transplantation. Repertoires were generated with immunoSEQ multiplex PCR, while TCRdb's copy carries only in-frame clones and drops some. The sample includes fewer than 90,000 clones, 94% of them seen just once. No antigen is known for these receptors. Sequences were derived from unstimulated CD4+ T cells sorted from spleen or lymph node cells, sampled before transplant. Receptors were obtained from a human donor who was the organ donor for an intestinal transplant.

This clone was counted a single time. The chain employs TRBV6-6 and TRBJ1-5, with D uncertain. Trimming took 6 bases from V and 4 from J, leaving 10 bases between them. Germline V CDR1 and CDR2: MNHNY, SVGAGI (reference sequence). This CDR3 has 13 residues. CDR3 coding DNA: TGTGCCAGCAGAGGTCAGTTAAATCAGCCCCAGCATTTT. Translated, it gives CASRGQLNQPQHF.

The rearrangement joins TRBV5-6 to TRBJ1-4; D remains unclear. This CDR3 region has 14 residues. Between the trimmed V and J ends, which lost 4 bases and 7 bases, there was a span of 14 bases. Per the germline V gene, CDR1 is SGHDT and CDR2 is YYEEEE. CDR3 DNA: TGTGCCAGCAGCCGAGACAATTTGGCTGAAAAACTGTTTTTT. Amino acids: CASSRDNLAEKLFF.

The V and J genes are TRBV5-1 and TRBJ2-5, with TRBD2 identical over 9 bases. This CDR3 region has 15 residues. Looked up from germline, CDR1 is SGHRS and CDR2 is YFSETQ. V was clipped by 0 bases and J by 3 bases; unmatched bases: 3. CDR3 loop: CASSLVASGEETQYF. The CDR3 DNA reads TGCGCCAGCAGCTTGGTGGCTAGCGGGGAAGAGACCCAGTACTTC.

This clone is a singleton in its sample. The rearrangement uses TRBV28 and TRBJ2-1; maybe TRBD1 (6 bases). Trimming cost V 3 bases and J 2 bases, with 14 bases left between them. The germline V gene has CDR1 MDHEN and CDR2 SYDVKM. CDR3 size: 16 residues. CDR3 sequence: CASSFIGGRAYNEQFF. CDR3 sequence (DNA): TGTGCCAGCAGTTTCATTGGGGGCAGGGCCTACAATGAGCAGTTCTTC.

The chain uses TRBV6-1 and TRBJ2-3; TRBD2 aligns across 9 bases. The CDR3 is 15 residues long. Germline V gives CDR1 MNHNS, CDR2 SASEGT. Trimming cost V 7 bases and J 4 bases; bases outside gene matches: 9. The chain's CDR3 is CASMKTSGYPDTQYF. The CDR3 coding sequence is TGTGCCAGCATGAAAACTAGCGGGTACCCAGATACGCAGTATTTT.

This chain uses TRBV11-2 with TRBJ2-5, with 11 bases aligning to TRBD2. This CDR3 spans 18 amino acids. CDR1 and CDR2 (germline): SGHAT, FQNNGV. After removal of 2 bases from V and 1 base from J, the junction contained 9 bases not matched to a gene. The CDR3 is CASSLRGLAGGPQETQYF. CDR3 nucleotides: TGTGCCAGCAGCTTACGCGGGCTAGCGGGGGGACCCCAAGAGACCCAGTACTTC.

V gene TRBV18 combines with J gene TRBJ2-7, with D perhaps matching TRBD1 (5 bases). V lost 6 bases and J 7 bases, leaving 19 bases between the germline ends. In germline, CDR1 is KGHSH, CDR2 LQKENI. CDR3 size: 14 residues. Here the CDR3 reads CASSNRRTDTEQYF. CDR3 coding DNA: TGTGCCAGCTCCAATAGGCGTACGGACACTGAGCAGTACTTC.

The chain joins TRBV2 to TRBJ2-3; maybe TRBD1 (5 bases). This CDR3 comprises 14 residues. Trimming left V 7 bases short and J 0 bases short, with 11 bases between. The V gene's germline CDR1 is SNHLY and CDR2 FYNNEI. The CDR3 sequence: CASKDKTSTDTQYF. The CDR3 bases are TGTGCCAGCAAGGACAAGACTAGCACAGATACGCAGTATTTT. The full variable domain, its missing parts supplied by reference TRBV2 and TRBJ2-3, is EPEVTQTPSHQVTQMGQEVILRCVPISNHLYFYWYRQILGQKVEFLVSFYNNEISEKSEIFDDQFSVERPDGSNFTLKIRSTKLEDSAMYFCASKDKTSTDTQYFGPGTRLTVL.

This clone came up once. This sequence joins TRBV7-2 and TRBJ2-7, with 7 positions matching TRBD1. The CDR3 sequence is 14 residues long. Germline V gene data show CDR1 as SGHTA and CDR2 as FQGNSA. Trimming took 3 bases from V and 2 from J; bases not matched to a gene: 4. As DNA, the CDR3 is TGTGCCAGCAGCTTTCGGACAGGAGCCTACGAGCAGTACTTC. Residues: CASSFRTGAYEQYF. The entire variable domain, with the rest obtained from reference TRBV7-2 and TRBJ2-7, is as follows: GAGVSQSPSNKVTEKGKDVELRCDPISGHTALYWYRQSLGQGLEFLIYFQGNSAPDKSGLPSDRFSAERTGGSVSTLTIQRTQQEDSAVYLCASSFRTGAYEQYFGPGTRLTVT.

The genes are TRBV13 and TRBJ2-2; no firm D call. Germline V gene data show CDR1 as PRHDT and CDR2 as FYEKMQ (reference sequence). The CDR3 runs 14 residues. V was cut by 5 bases and J by 2 bases, with 9 bases left in between. CDR3 sequence (DNA): TGTGCCAGCAGCCCCCGCACTAACACCGGGGAGCTGTTTTTT. It yields the protein CASSPRTNTGELFF.

As to this clone: The final CDR3 position lacks the conserved phenylalanine or tryptophan, pointing to a likely read error. V gene TRBV28 combines with J gene TRBJ1-2, with D possibly TRBD1 on 5 matching bases. This CDR3 spans 19 amino acids. Germline V lookup: CDR1 MDHEN, CDR2 SYDVKM. Trimming removed 1 base at V and 4 bases at J, with 25 bases between. CDR3 in amino acids: CASSLLSLISRERGYGYTL. Written as DNA, the CDR3 is TGTGCCAGCAGTTTATTAAGCCTCATAAGCAGGGAACGGGGCTATGGCTACACCCTC.

The V gene is TRBV5-1, the J gene TRBJ1-1; 7 bases are shared with TRBD1. The J segment lost 5 bases and the V segment lost 4 bases, leaving 8 bases of the junction unmatched. The CDR3 sequence is 14 residues long. From germline, CDR1 is SGHRS and CDR2 YFSETQ. The CDR3 bases are TGCGCCAGCAGCCCCGACAGGGTCGGGACTGAAGCTTTCTTT. It translates to CASSPDRVGTEAFF.

The chain is built from TRBV11-2 and TRBJ1-3; D gene ambiguous. V shed 0 bases and J shed 7 bases, with 16 bases lying between them. CDR3 length: 16 amino acids. The V gene's germline CDR1 is SGHAT and CDR2 FQNNGV. As DNA, the CDR3 is TGTGCCAGCAGCTTAGATCTCTCTCCGGTGGGGAACACCATATATTTT. Protein sequence: CASSLDLSPVGNTIYF. The full variable domain, in which reference TRBV11-2 and TRBJ1-3 provide the parts outside the CDR3, is EAGVAQSPRYKIIEKRQSVAFWCNPISGHATLYWYQQILGQGPKLLIQFQNNGVVDDSQLPKDRFSAERLKGVDSTLKIQPAKLEDSAVYLCASSLDLSPVGNTIYFGEGSWLTVV.

The sample holds one count of this clone. The chain carries TRBV28 and TRBJ1-1; no clear D. Trimming cost V 2 bases and J 0 bases, with 13 bases left between them. CDR1 and CDR2 (germline): MDHEN, SYDVKM. CDR3 length: 16 residues. The CDR3 DNA reads TGTGCCAGCAGTTTACGCCCGTGGAAAATGAACACTGAAGCTTTCTTT. It specifies CASSLRPWKMNTEAFF.

The gene calls are TRBV6-4 and TRBJ1-1; 8 bases fit TRBD1. The trim removed 6 bases at V and 5 bases at J, leaving 8 bases unmatched. The CDR3 is 14 amino acids. In germline, CDR1 is MRHNA, CDR2 SNTAGT. In DNA form, the CDR3 reads TGTGCCAGCAGCCCAGAGACAGGGGTTACTGAAGCTTTCTTT. This gives the protein CASSPETGVTEAFF.

This clone is a singleton in its sample. V and J are TRBV28 and TRBJ1-4; the match to TRBD1 covers 10 bases. Trimming at V came to 5 bases and at J to 5 bases, leaving 8 bases not matched to a gene. CDR3 length equals 16 residues. Germline assignment: CDR1 MDHEN and CDR2 SYDVKM. The CDR3: CASSNPDRGENEKLFF. CDR3 nucleotides: TGTGCCAGCAGTAACCCGGACAGGGGGGAAAATGAAAAACTGTTTTTT.

The chain is built from TRBV7-2 and TRBJ1-2; possibly TRBD1 for D (5 bases). Between the trimmed V and J ends, which lost 6 bases and 4 bases, there was a span of 12 bases. Germline V gene sequence: CDR1 SGHTA, CDR2 FQGNSA. The CDR3 is 13 amino acids. DNA for the CDR3: TGTGCCAGCAGTTCCGGACAAGCCTATGGCTACACCTTC. Encoded protein: CASSSGQAYGYTF.

The CDR3 spells CSAPKWETQYF. The CDR3 nucleotides are TGCAGTGCTCCAAAGTGGGAGACCCAGTACTTC. The chain carries TRBV20-1 and TRBJ2-7; the D is unclear. Gene TRBJ2-5 matches the end of the DNA better, so the J call may be wrong. This CDR3 has 11 amino acids. Germline V gives CDR1 DFQATT, CDR2 SNEGSKA (reference sequence).

The V and J genes are TRBV9 and TRBJ2-3, with D possibly being TRBD2 (6 bases). CDR3 size: 18 residues. The V gene lost 4 bases and the J gene lost 1 base, with 22 bases spanning the gap. Germline V gene data show CDR1 as SGDLS and CDR2 as YYNGEE. CDR3 sequence (DNA): TGTGCCAGCAGCCCTGCGTTCGCGGGGTGGAGCGGCACAGATACGCAGTATTTT. Amino acids: CASSPAFAGWSGTDTQYF.

This rearrangement joins TRBV5-1 to TRBJ2-5; 8 nucleotides line up with TRBD2. CDR1 is SGHRS and CDR2 is YFSETQ in the germline V gene. V lost 1 base, J lost 2 bases, and 4 bases stayed unmatched. The CDR3 totals 15 residues. CDR3 nucleotide sequence: TGCGCCAGCAGCTTGAGGGCTAGCGGGCAAGAGACCCAGTACTTC. This sequence encodes CASSLRASGQETQYF.

The chain couples TRBV27 to TRBJ1-6; D not certain. Germline CDR1 MNHEY, CDR2 SMNVEV (reference sequence). V dropped 6 bases and J dropped 11 bases, with 32 bases sitting between them. The length of the CDR3 is 19 residues. CDR3 in DNA: TGTGCCAGCAGATACCCTTTCCTTAAGGCCGGGTCCAGGAGGACACCCCTCCACTTT. It codes for CASRYPFLKAGSRRTPLHF.

V is TRBV14 and J is TRBJ2-7, with D hard to call. Germline-derived CDR1 and CDR2 are SGHDN and FVKESK. CDR3 length: 14 residues. V was cut by 3 bases and J by 2 bases, with 11 bases left in between. The CDR3 bases are TGTGCCAGCAGCCACCGGGTACTACCCTACGAGCAGTACTTC. Its translation is CASSHRVLPYEQYF.